This T cell receptor beta chain was identified in a study of graft-versus-host responses after intestinal transplantation. The study's findings and limits: Those patients showing graft-donor T cell macrochimerism displayed high graft-versus-host to host-versus-graft clonal ratios in allografts.

The germline V gene encodes CDR1 SGHRS and CDR2 YFSETQ. The CDR3 totals 15 residues. Trimming took off 4 bases at V and 0 bases at J, with 13 bases between the two ends. TCRdb keeps only in-frame clones here, not all; method: immunoSEQ multiplex PCR. The sample has 100,000 to 140,000 clones, 80% to 90% seen once. As for this clone: What it recognizes is unknown.

This TCR was sampled from a human donor who was the organ donor for an intestinal transplant. V usage is TRBV5-1 and J usage is TRBJ1-1; D uncertain. This specimen was unstimulated CD4+ T cells sorted from spleen or lymph node cells, taken before transplant. The CDR3 DNA reads as TGCGCCAGCAGCCTCGGTACGCGTATGAACACTGAAGCTTTCTTT. Protein product: CASSLGTRMNTEAFF.